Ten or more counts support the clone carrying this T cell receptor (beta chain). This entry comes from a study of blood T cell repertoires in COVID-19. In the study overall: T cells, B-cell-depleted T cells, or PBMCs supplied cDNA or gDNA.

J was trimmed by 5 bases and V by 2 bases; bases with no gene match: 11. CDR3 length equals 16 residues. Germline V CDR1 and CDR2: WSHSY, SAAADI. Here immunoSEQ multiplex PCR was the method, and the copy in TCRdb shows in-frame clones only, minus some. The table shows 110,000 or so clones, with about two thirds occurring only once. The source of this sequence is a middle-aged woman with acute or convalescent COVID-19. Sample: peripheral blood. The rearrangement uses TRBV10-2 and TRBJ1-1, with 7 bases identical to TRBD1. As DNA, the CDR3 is TGCGCCAGCAGTGAGATGAGGGGGCAGGGAAGAACTGAAGCTTTCTTT. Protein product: CASSEMRGQGRTEAFF.